The entry that follows covers one T cell receptor beta chain sequence. Its antigen is unidentified. Assay used: immunoSEQ multiplex PCR; TCRdb lists only in-frame clones, some missing. The sample has about 140,000 clones, approximately 90% seen once; the top ten hold just over 5.5%. The V gene's germline CDR1 is SGHTA and CDR2 FQGNSA. V gave up 5 bases and J gave up 5 bases, with 9 bases separating them. This CDR3 has 12 amino acids. This sample is part of a study of T cell responses to AZD1222 COVID-19 vaccine. Study conclusions and caveats: Baseline serology detected seropositivity in only 6 or 7 AZD1222 recipients.

The input for sequencing was peripheral blood, taken on day 0 of AZD1222 vaccination. The J gene is TRBJ2-5, the V gene TRBV7-2; D is uncertain. The receptor comes from an adult in good health. CDR3 DNA: TGTGCCAGCAGCCCGTCTTCGGAGACCCAGTACTTC. Protein: CASSPSSETQYF.